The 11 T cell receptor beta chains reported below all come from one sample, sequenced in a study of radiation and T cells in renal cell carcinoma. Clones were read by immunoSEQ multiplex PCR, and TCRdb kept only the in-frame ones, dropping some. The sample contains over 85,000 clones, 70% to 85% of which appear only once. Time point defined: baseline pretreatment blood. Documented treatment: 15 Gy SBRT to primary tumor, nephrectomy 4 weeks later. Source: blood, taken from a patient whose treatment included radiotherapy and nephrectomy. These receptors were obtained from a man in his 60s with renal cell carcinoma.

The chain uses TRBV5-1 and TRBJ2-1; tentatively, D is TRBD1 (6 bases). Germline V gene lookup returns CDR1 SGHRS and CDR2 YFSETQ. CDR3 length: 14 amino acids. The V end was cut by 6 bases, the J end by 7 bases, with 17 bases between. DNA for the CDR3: TGCGCCAGCACCGCAATACAGGGATGGAATGAGCAGTTCTTC. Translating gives CASTAIQGWNEQFF. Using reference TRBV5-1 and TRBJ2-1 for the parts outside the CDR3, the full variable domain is KAGVTQTPRYLIKTRGQQVTLSCSPISGHRSVSWYQQTPGQGLQFLFEYFSETQRNKGNFPGRFSGRQFSNSRSEMNVSTLELGDSALYLCASTAIQGWNEQFFGPGTRLTVL.

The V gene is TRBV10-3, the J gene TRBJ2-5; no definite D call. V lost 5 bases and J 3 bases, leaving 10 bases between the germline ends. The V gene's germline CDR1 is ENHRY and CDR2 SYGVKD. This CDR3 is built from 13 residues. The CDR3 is CAISRRREETQYF. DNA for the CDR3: TGTGCCATCAGTCGACGACGCGAAGAGACCCAGTACTTC.

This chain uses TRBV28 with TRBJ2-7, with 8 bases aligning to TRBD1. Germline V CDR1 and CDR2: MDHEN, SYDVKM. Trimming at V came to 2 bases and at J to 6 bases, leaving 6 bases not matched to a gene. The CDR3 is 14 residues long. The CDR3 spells CASSLLQGVFEQYF. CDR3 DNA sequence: TGTGCCAGCAGTTTACTACAGGGGGTCTTCGAGCAGTACTTC.

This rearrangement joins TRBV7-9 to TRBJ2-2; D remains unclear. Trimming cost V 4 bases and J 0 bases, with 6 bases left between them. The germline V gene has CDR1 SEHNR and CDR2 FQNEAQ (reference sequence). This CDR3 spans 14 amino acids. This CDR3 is CASSSPTNTGELFF. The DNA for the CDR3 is TGTGCCAGCAGCTCGCCAACGAACACCGGGGAGCTGTTTTTT. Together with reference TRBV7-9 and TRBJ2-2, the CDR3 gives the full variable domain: DTGVSQNPRHKITKRGQNVTFRCDPISEHNRLYWYRQTLGQGPEFLTYFQNEAQLEKSRLLSDRFSAERPKGSFSTLEIQRTEQGDSAMYLCASSSPTNTGELFFGEGSRLTVL.

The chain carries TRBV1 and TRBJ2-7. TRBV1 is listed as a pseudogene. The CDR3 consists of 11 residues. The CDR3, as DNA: TGCACCAGCAGTCGGACCTACGAGCAGTACTTC. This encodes CTSSRTYEQYF.

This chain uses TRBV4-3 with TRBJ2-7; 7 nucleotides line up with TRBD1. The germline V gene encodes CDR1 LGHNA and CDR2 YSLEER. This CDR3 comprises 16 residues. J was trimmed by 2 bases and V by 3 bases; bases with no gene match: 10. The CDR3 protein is CASSQTSGGRTYEQYF. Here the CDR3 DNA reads TGCGCCAGCAGCCAGACCTCAGGGGGTAGAACCTACGAGCAGTACTTC.

The CDR3 here is CASSQVPLETQYF. The CDR3 DNA follows: TGCGCCAGCAGCCAAGTTCCACTAGAGACCCAGTACTTC. The rearrangement uses TRBV4-1 and TRBJ2-5; unclear D gene. Germline loops: CDR1 MGHRA, CDR2 YSYEKL. This CDR3 has 13 residues. V lost 1 base to trimming and J lost 4 bases, with 7 bases between them.

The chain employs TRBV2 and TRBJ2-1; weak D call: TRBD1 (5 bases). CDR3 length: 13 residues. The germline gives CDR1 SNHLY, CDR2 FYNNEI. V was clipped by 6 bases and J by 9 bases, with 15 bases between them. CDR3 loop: CASSSRQRSEQFF. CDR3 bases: TGTGCCAGCAGCTCCAGACAGCGTAGTGAGCAGTTCTTC.

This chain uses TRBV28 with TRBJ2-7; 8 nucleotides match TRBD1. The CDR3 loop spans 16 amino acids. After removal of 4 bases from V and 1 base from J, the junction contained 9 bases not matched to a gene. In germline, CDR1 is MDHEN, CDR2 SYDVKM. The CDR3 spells CASSSPDGTGSYEQYF. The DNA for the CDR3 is TGTGCCAGCAGTTCCCCCGACGGGACAGGTTCCTACGAGCAGTACTTC.

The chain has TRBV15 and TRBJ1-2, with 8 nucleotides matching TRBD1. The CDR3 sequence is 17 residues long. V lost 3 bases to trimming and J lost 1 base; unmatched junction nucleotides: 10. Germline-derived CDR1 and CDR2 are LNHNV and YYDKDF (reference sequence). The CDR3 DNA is TGTGCCACCAGCAGGCAACCCACAGGGGGAGTTAACTATGGCTACACCTTC. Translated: CATSRQPTGGVNYGYTF.

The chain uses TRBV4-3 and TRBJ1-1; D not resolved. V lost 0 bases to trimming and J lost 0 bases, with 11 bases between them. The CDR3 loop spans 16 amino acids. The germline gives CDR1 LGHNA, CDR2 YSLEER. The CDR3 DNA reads TGCGCCAGCAGCCAAGATTATGGGATCTTGAACACTGAAGCTTTCTTT. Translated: CASSQDYGILNTEAFF.